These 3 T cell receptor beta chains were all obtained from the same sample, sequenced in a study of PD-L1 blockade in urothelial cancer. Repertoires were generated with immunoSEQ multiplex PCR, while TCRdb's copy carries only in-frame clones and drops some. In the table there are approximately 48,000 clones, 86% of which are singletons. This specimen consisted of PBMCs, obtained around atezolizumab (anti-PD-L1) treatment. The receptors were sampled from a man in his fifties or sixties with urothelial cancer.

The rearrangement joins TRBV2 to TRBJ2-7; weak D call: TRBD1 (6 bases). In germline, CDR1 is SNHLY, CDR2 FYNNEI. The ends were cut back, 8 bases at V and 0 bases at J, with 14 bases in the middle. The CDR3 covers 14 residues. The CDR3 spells CASRLEGGSYEQYF. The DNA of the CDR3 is TGTGCCAGCCGTTTAGAAGGGGGCTCCTACGAGCAGTACTTC.

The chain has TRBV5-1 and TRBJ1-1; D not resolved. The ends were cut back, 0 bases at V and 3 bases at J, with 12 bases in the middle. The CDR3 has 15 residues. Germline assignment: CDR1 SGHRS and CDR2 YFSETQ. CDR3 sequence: CASSLVRPGDTEAFF. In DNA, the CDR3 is TGCGCCAGCAGCTTGGTCAGGCCGGGAGACACTGAAGCTTTCTTT.

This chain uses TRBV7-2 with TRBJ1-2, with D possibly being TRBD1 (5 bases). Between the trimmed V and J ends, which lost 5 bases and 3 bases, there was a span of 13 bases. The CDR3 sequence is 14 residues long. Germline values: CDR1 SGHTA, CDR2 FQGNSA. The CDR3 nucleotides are TGTGCCAGCAGCGGAGGGGCCGTTCACTATGGCTACACCTTC. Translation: CASSGGAVHYGYTF. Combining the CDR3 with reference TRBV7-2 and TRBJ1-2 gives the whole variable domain GAGVSQSPSNKVTEKGKDVELRCDPISGHTALYWYRQSLGQGLEFLIYFQGNSAPDKSGLPSDRFSAERTGGSVSTLTIQRTQQEDSAVYLCASSGGAVHYGYTFGSGTRLTVV.